This is a list of T cell receptor beta chains from one sample in a study of blood T cells in healthy people across ages. One entry per CDR3 protein results from TCRdb running MiXCR on the 5' RACE reads. The table lists about 570,000 distinct CDR3 sequences, approximately 25% of them singletons, with around 20% in the top ten. Sequencing was done on a sample of blood. These TCRs come from a woman between 70 and 85 years old in good health. CDR3s include the opening cysteine and the closing phenylalanine or tryptophan. The D gene is left open where the match is weak.

D gene: TRBD1
V gene: TRBV20-1
J gene: TRBJ1-5
CDR3 protein: CSALGTGGKDQPQHF

D gene: NA
V gene: TRBV4-2
J gene: TRBJ1-2
CDR3 protein: CASSQARDYGYTF

D gene: TRBD2
V gene: TRBV28
J gene: TRBJ2-5
CDR3 protein: CASSFSSAGGLQETQYF

D gene: NA
V gene: TRBV5-5
J gene: TRBJ2-3
CDR3 protein: CASSLWDTFTDTQYF

D gene: NA
V gene: TRBV5-8
J gene: TRBJ2-3
CDR3 protein: CASSLGRDTRTDTQYF

D gene: TRBD2
V gene: TRBV7-9
J gene: TRBJ2-7
CDR3 protein: CASSPKLTSGATYEQYF

D gene: NA
V gene: TRBV20-1
J gene: TRBJ2-5
CDR3 protein: CSADASETQYF

D gene: NA
V gene: TRBV2
J gene: TRBJ2-7
CDR3 protein: CASRNSVAYEQYF

D gene: NA
V gene: TRBV5-1
J gene: TRBJ2-3
CDR3 protein: CASSPFPGTDTQYF

D gene: NA
V gene: TRBV7-9
J gene: TRBJ1-2
CDR3 protein: CASSLARNYGYTF

D gene: NA
V gene: TRBV29-1
J gene: TRBJ1-3
CDR3 protein: CSGQKSGNTIYF

D gene: NA
V gene: TRBV6-5
J gene: TRBJ2-1
CDR3 protein: CASRPHGEEQFF

D gene: TRBD2
V gene: TRBV4-2
J gene: TRBJ2-3
CDR3 protein: CASSQDLAGGDTQYF

D gene: NA
V gene: TRBV3-1
J gene: TRBJ2-7
CDR3 protein: CASSQEGLTGYEQYF

D gene: TRBD2
V gene: TRBV20-1
J gene: NA
CDR3 protein: CSASRGGSGEQFF

D gene: TRBD1
V gene: TRBV5-1
J gene: TRBJ2-5
CDR3 protein: CASSTGTAEEETQYF

D gene: TRBD2
V gene: TRBV18
J gene: NA
CDR3 protein: CASSGGGNYNEQFF

D gene: TRBD2
V gene: TRBV7-8
J gene: TRBJ2-7
CDR3 protein: CASSPTRTSGGAYEQYF

D gene: NA
V gene: TRBV5-1
J gene: TRBJ2-5
CDR3 protein: CASSLRLVETQYF

D gene: NA
V gene: TRBV20-1
J gene: TRBJ2-3
CDR3 protein: CSARDGVASSDTQYF

D gene: NA
V gene: TRBV12-3/TRBV12-4
J gene: TRBJ2-3
CDR3 protein: CASSLTTESTDTQYF

D gene: TRBD2
V gene: TRBV7-2
J gene: TRBJ2-5
CDR3 protein: CASSLGEAGWETQYF

D gene: NA
V gene: TRBV10-3
J gene: TRBJ1-5
CDR3 protein: CATAPGSNQPQHF

D gene: NA
V gene: TRBV21-1
J gene: TRBJ1-2
CDR3 protein: CASSRAWDRGYYGYTF

D gene: NA
V gene: TRBV9
J gene: TRBJ2-1
CDR3 protein: CASSVQGPNNEQFF

D gene: TRBD1
V gene: TRBV12-3/TRBV12-4
J gene: TRBJ1-2
CDR3 protein: CASSRGQGAGLGYTF

D gene: NA
V gene: TRBV6-6
J gene: TRBJ2-3
CDR3 protein: CASIFGRLEGTDTQYF